These T cell receptor beta chains were read from a single sample in a study of identical twins. TCRdb itself ran the 5' RACE reads through MiXCR, one entry per CDR3 protein. Seen here are approximately 300,000 distinct CDR3 sequences, less than 9.5% observed once, and the top ten hold about 7.1%. These data also formed part of another study, on yellow fever vaccine responses in identical twins.

Material: CD8+ T cells sorted from blood. These receptors all stem from a woman between 18 and 29 years old in good health. The CDR3 runs from the conserved cysteine through the conserved F or W.

V: TRBV9
J: TRBJ2-3
CDR3: CASSVGLLSLGDTQYF

V: TRBV7-9
J: TRBJ2-3
CDR3: CASSYGTSESTDTQYF

V: TRBV11-2
J: TRBJ1-2
CDR3: CASSTSGVVVYGYTF

V: TRBV27
J: TRBJ2-5
CDR3: CASSPDLETQYF

V: TRBV2
J: TRBJ2-3
CDR3: CASSPVLQEYTDTQYF

V: TRBV15
J: TRBJ1-6
CDR3: CATSRDLGGNSPLHF

V: TRBV9
J: TRBJ2-3
CDR3: CASSLGERTDTQYF

V: TRBV11-2
J: TRBJ2-1
CDR3: CASSLFQNEQFF

V: TRBV20-1
J: TRBJ2-1
CDR3: CSASGDYLHFNEQFF

V: TRBV30
J: TRBJ2-3
CDR3: CAWSVTQSTDTQYF

V: TRBV7-9
J: TRBJ2-7
CDR3: CASTTGADGSYEQYF

V: TRBV7-9
J: TRBJ2-7
CDR3: CASSLPTGGSYEQYF

V: TRBV6-1
J: TRBJ2-7
CDR3: CASSPGLQLYEQYF

V: TRBV3-1
J: TRBJ2-2
CDR3: CASSQGSSSTGELFF

V: TRBV7-6
J: TRBJ2-7
CDR3: CASSHTSDGIYEQYF

V: TRBV20-1
J: TRBJ2-1
CDR3: CSAAPILYNEQFF

V: TRBV9
J: TRBJ2-7
CDR3: CASSEQGDGYEQYF

V: TRBV28
J: TRBJ2-5
CDR3: CASSPTGRGIQETQYF

V: TRBV5-1
J: TRBJ2-7
CDR3: CASTPQSRPYEQYF

V: TRBV28
J: TRBJ2-3
CDR3: CALRGVTSTDTQYF

V: TRBV10-3
J: TRBJ2-7
CDR3: CAISVSLDYEQYF

V: TRBV2
J: TRBJ1-5
CDR3: CASSSRGAAPYQPQHF

V: TRBV6-2/TRBV6-3
J: TRBJ2-1
CDR3: CASSYFTEQFF

V: TRBV7-9
J: TRBJ2-7
CDR3: CASSPTTLEQYF

V: TRBV29-1
J: TRBJ1-2
CDR3: CSVPTTRRAGYTF

V: TRBV29-1
J: TRBJ2-3
CDR3: CSVEEGGPTDTQYF

V: TRBV29-1
J: TRBJ2-7
CDR3: CSVELWAQYSYEQYF

V: TRBV2
J: TRBJ2-7
CDR3: CARGAGQPYEQYF

V: TRBV6-1
J: TRBJ1-5
CDR3: CASTAGTAAFYSNQPQHF

V: TRBV19
J: TRBJ2-1
CDR3: CASSIVSSYNEQFF

V: TRBV18
J: TRBJ2-5
CDR3: CASSPGRGAPLEETQYF

V: TRBV13
J: TRBJ1-2
CDR3: CASSLTAVGYTF

V: TRBV5-6
J: TRBJ2-1
CDR3: CASSFSGQGAYDEQFF

V: TRBV4-3
J: TRBJ2-7
CDR3: CASSQDVPGTGGSEQYF

V: TRBV4-3
J: TRBJ2-7
CDR3: CASSQDPAGGSYEQYF

V: TRBV7-9
J: TRBJ2-3
CDR3: CASSSKGTASTDTQYF

V: TRBV13
J: TRBJ1-1
CDR3: CASSGTGLNTEAFF

V: TRBV28
J: TRBJ2-7
CDR3: CASSLDSFYEQYF

V: TRBV4-1
J: TRBJ2-4
CDR3: CASSQDRGGGNIQYF

V: TRBV29-1
J: TRBJ2-1
CDR3: CSGTGGWYNEQFF

V: TRBV20-1
J: TRBJ2-7
CDR3: CSASGPGQGFYEQYF

V: TRBV6-1
J: TRBJ2-1
CDR3: CASRPTDRNNEQFF

V: TRBV4-1
J: TRBJ2-2
CDR3: CASSHPGETAGISGELFF

V: TRBV4-1
J: TRBJ2-7
CDR3: CASSRRDRSYEQYF

V: TRBV25-1
J: TRBJ1-2
CDR3: CASSDMTGGNGYTF

V: TRBV7-2
J: TRBJ1-5
CDR3: CASSLGGQRINQPQHF

V: TRBV29-1
J: TRBJ2-7
CDR3: CSVAVKALGAEQYF

V: TRBV7-6
J: TRBJ2-7
CDR3: CASSPGRSPPYSYEQYF

V: TRBV28
J: TRBJ2-1
CDR3: CASSADGDREFHNEQFF

V: TRBV20-1
J: TRBJ2-1
CDR3: CSARGSGRRDNEQFF

V: TRBV27
J: TRBJ2-3
CDR3: CASSLPGRTDTQYF

V: TRBV9
J: TRBJ1-2
CDR3: CASSVGQSTNYGYTF

V: TRBV28
J: TRBJ2-1
CDR3: CASSTPLVAGHEQFF

V: TRBV3-1
J: TRBJ2-7
CDR3: CASSQALSRKSSSYEQYF

V: TRBV24-1
J: TRBJ1-5
CDR3: CATSDRDWPQHF

V: TRBV29-1
J: TRBJ2-2
CDR3: CSVWTATGELFF

V: TRBV9
J: TRBJ2-3
CDR3: CASSARRDTQYF

V: TRBV7-8
J: TRBJ2-7
CDR3: CASSLNRDRGFF

V: TRBV7-8
J: TRBJ2-2
CDR3: CASSPVAGGTGELFF